This TCR beta chain stems from a study of T cells expressing NK-cell markers. For TCR beta, cDNA was produced by 5'RACE template switching with UMIs. TCRdb processed the 5' RACE reads again and assigns one entry to each CDR3 protein, with no DNA. This sample's clone table lists some 500,000 distinct CDR3 sequences. The CDR3 has 14 residues. The chain combines TRBV12-3 or TRBV12-4 with TRBJ1-1; the TCRdb D gene call, TRBD1, has no DNA to confirm it. The material sequenced was blood T cells: a sorted CD56 or NKG2C T cell subset, CD4+ or CD8+ T cells, or bulk PBMC T cells (not recorded which). The receptor was isolated from a woman between 45 and 65 years old in good health. CDR3: CASSRQMVRVQAFF.